This is a list of T cell receptor beta chains from one sample in a study of CD8 T cells in ankylosing spondylitis. TCRdb independently ran MiXCR on the 5' RACE reads; one entry per CDR3 protein. The sample lists about 130,000 distinct CDR3 sequences; 7% were seen once. Specimen: blood, either unsorted or a sorted T cell fraction (not recorded which). The source of these receptors is a male donor with ankylosing spondylitis or in good health (not recorded which). CDR3s include the opening cysteine and the closing phenylalanine or tryptophan. A D gene is named only where the DNA matches it firmly. Size is stated for part of the rows, as once, few or many counts, or as a class when the clone is expanded.

J gene	D gene	V gene	clone size	CDR3 protein	CDR3 DNA
TRBJ2-7	TRBD1	TRBV15	many	CATSRDPGQYYEQYF	TGTGCCACCAGCAGAGACCCGGGACAGTACTACGAGCAGTACTTC
TRBJ2-7	-	TRBV29-1	many	CSVADGGKRDEQYF	TGCAGCGTGGCTGATGGGGGAAAACGAGACGAGCAGTACTTC
TRBJ1-5	TRBD1	TRBV5-5	many	CASRKGTGENQPQHF	TGTGCCAGCAGGAAGGGGACAGGGGAAAATCAGCCCCAGCATTTT
TRBJ2-1	-	TRBV29-1	-	CSARVGNEQFF	TGCAGCGCTAGGGTGGGGAATGAGCAGTTCTTC
TRBJ2-5	-	TRBV28	many	CASSPPGHGTEETSYF	TGTGCCAGCAGTCCTCCCGGGCATGGCACTGAGGAGACCTCGTACTTC
TRBJ1-1	-	TRBV3-1	many	CASSQEVRVNTEAFF	TGTGCCAGCAGCCAAGAAGTAAGGGTGAACACTGAAGCTTTCTTT
TRBJ1-5	-	TRBV5-1	many	CASSLGGDGNQPQHF	TGCGCCAGCAGCTTGGGGGGGGACGGGAATCAGCCCCAGCATTTT
TRBJ2-1	-	TRBV6-1	many	CASSEPDTIGEQFF	TGTGCCAGCAGTGAACCCGATACTATTGGAGAGCAGTTCTTC
TRBJ2-1	TRBD2	TRBV2	-	CASQQSGGDNEQFF	TGTGCCAGCCAGCAGAGCGGGGGGGACAATGAGCAGTTCTTC
TRBJ1-1	TRBD1	TRBV5-1	many	CASSPGTGGVKTFF	TGCGCCAGCAGTCCAGGGACAGGGGGAGTCAAGACTTTCTTT
TRBJ1-2	TRBD1	TRBV12-3/TRBV12-4	many	CASSSRTGRYGYTF	TGTGCCAGCAGCTCTAGGACAGGGCGTTATGGCTACACCTTC
TRBJ1-6	-	TRBV4-1	many	CASSQEPDGLGIYSPLHF	TGCGCCAGCAGCCAAGAGCCGGACGGCCTAGGCATATATTCACCCCTCCACTTT
TRBJ2-5	TRBD2	TRBV15	many	CATSRDRLAGVETQYF	TGTGCCACCAGCAGAGATAGGCTAGCGGGAGTGGAGACCCAGTACTTC
TRBJ2-3	TRBD2	TRBV12-3/TRBV12-4	many	CASSSPLAGTDTQYF	TGTGCCAGCAGTTCTCCACTAGCGGGCACAGATACGCAGTATTTT
TRBJ1-5	-	TRBV7-9	many	CASSLDRSNQPQHF	TGTGCCAGCAGCTTAGACAGAAGCAATCAGCCCCAGCATTTT
TRBJ2-5	-	TRBV5-1	many	CASSLFSSGDPQYF	TGCGCCAGCAGCTTGTTTTCATCAGGTGATCCCCAGTACTTC
TRBJ2-3	-	TRBV7-2	many	CASSLRQNTDTQYF	TGTGCCAGCAGCCTCCGACAGAACACAGATACGCAGTATTTT
TRBJ2-6	-	TRBV28	many	CASSLGRRYSGANVLTF	TGTGCCAGCAGTTTAGGCAGGAGATACTCTGGGGCCAACGTCCTGACTTTC
TRBJ1-2	-	TRBV5-6	many	CASSLLGPYGYTF	TGTGCCAGCAGCTTGTTGGGTCCCTATGGCTACACCTTC
TRBJ1-4	-	TRBV5-1	many	CASSLGSSPTNEKLFF	TGCGCCAGCAGCTTGGGAAGCTCCCCAACTAATGAAAAACTGTTTTTT
TRBJ2-5	TRBD2	TRBV7-9	many	CASSTSGSLETQYF	TGTGCCAGCAGCACTAGCGGGAGTTTGGAGACCCAGTACTTC
TRBJ2-5	TRBD2	TRBV20-1	many	CSARGTSGGLFETQYF	TGCAGTGCTAGAGGGACTAGCGGGGGGTTATTTGAGACCCAGTACTTC
TRBJ2-5	-	TRBV4-2	many	CASSQGGETQYF	TGTGCCAGCAGCCAAGGGGGAGAGACCCAGTACTTC
TRBJ1-1	-	TRBV12-3/TRBV12-4	many	CASRTLGDTEAFF	TGTGCCAGTAGGACACTGGGGGACACTGAAGCTTTCTTT
TRBJ1-1	TRBD1	TRBV5-1	many	CASSLTGGEGTEAFF	TGCGCCAGCAGCCTGACAGGGGGCGAGGGCACTGAAGCTTTCTTT
TRBJ2-4	-	TRBV28	many	CASSSQGAKNIQYF	TGTGCCAGCAGTTCGCAGGGGGCCAAAAACATTCAGTACTTC
TRBJ2-2	-	TRBV12-3/TRBV12-4	many	CASSLTHLQAATGELFF	TGTGCCAGCAGTCTCACCCACCTTCAAGCAGCTACCGGGGAGCTGTTTTTT
TRBJ2-1	-	TRBV18	many	CASRGDEQFF	TGTGCCAGCCGAGGGGATGAGCAGTTCTTC
TRBJ1-1	-	TRBV4-1	many	CASSPQGYTEAFF	TGCGCCAGCAGCCCCCAGGGATACACTGAAGCTTTCTTT
TRBJ1-6	-	TRBV6-5	many	CASSYYSAGGRGNSPLHF	TGTGCCAGCAGCTACTACTCCGCCGGGGGGCGGGGGAATTCACCCCTCCACTTT
TRBJ2-7	-	TRBV2	many	CASSDGFDYEQYF	TGTGCCAGCAGTGATGGGTTCGACTACGAGCAGTACTTC
TRBJ2-3	TRBD2	TRBV15	many	CATSRLAGGTADTQYF	TGTGCCACCAGCAGACTAGCGGGAGGAACTGCAGATACGCAGTATTTT
TRBJ2-7	TRBD1	TRBV4-1	many	CASSQDTDRPYEQYF	TGCGCCAGCAGCCAAGATACGGACAGGCCGTACGAGCAGTACTTC
TRBJ1-6	-	TRBV7-2	many	CASSFKLTSPLHF	TGTGCCAGCAGCTTTAAGTTAACTTCACCCCTCCACTTT